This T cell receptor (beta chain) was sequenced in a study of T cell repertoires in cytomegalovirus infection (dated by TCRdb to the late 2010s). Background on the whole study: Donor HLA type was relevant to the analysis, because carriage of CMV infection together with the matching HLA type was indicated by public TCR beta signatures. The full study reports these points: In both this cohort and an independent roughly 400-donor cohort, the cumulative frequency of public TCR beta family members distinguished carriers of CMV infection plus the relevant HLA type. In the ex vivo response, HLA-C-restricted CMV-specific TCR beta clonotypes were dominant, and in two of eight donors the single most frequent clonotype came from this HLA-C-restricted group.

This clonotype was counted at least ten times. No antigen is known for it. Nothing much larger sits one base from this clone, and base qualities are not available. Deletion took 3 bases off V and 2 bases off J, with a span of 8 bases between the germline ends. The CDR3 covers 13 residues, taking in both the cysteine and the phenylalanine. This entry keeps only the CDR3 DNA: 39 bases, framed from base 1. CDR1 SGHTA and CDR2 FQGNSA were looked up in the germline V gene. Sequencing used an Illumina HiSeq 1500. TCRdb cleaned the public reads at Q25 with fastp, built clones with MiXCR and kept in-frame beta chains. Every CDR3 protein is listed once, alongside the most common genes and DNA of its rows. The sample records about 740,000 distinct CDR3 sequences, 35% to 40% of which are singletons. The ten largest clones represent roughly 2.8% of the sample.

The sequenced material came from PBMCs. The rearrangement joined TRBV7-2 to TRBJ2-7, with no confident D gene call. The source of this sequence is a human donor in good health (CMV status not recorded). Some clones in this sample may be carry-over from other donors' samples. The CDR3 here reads CASSFSSPYEQYF. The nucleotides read TGTGCCAGCAGCTTCTCCTCACCCTACGAGCAGTACTTC.